Sequencing of this T cell receptor (beta chain) was carried out in a study of OX40 agonist ivuxolimab in advanced cancers. Study-level background: Hepatocellular carcinoma, melanoma, renal cell or head and neck cancer occurred in dose-escalation patients. Study conclusions and caveats: Expanded peripheral T-cell antigen specificity went undetermined.

The method was immunoSEQ multiplex PCR; TCRdb's version includes in-frame clones alone and lacks a portion of them. Among more than 60,000 clones listed, 94% were seen once. As for this clone: Antigen unknown.

Trimming cost V 3 bases and J 10 bases, with 7 bases left between them. Per the germline V gene, CDR1 is MGHDK and CDR2 is SYGVNS. This CDR3 contains 11 residues. The chain joins TRBV25-1 to TRBJ2-1; TRBD2 might be the D (6 bases). The sample in question was CD4+ or CD8+ T cells sorted from blood, obtained in a trial of the OX40 agonist ivuxolimab. The source of this sequence is an adult with an advanced solid tumor such as melanoma, head and neck, liver or kidney cancer. CDR3 sequence reads: CASSDRGEQFF. Written as DNA, the CDR3 is TGTGCCAGCAGTGATCGGGGGGAGCAGTTCTTC.